The clone carrying this TCR beta chain was counted a single time. No antigen is known for it. This sample is drawn from a study of T cell repertoires in cytomegalovirus infection. The wider study: It was recently identified HLA-C-restricted and well-studied HLA-B-restricted CMV epitopes that the study used.

The length of the CDR3 is 14 residues. The germline V and J ends were trimmed by 1 base and 7 bases, with 11 bases remaining between them. From germline, CDR1 is MDHEN and CDR2 SYDVKM. Study observations and caveats: Accumulated public TCR beta family frequency recognized individuals carrying CMV together with the relevant HLA.

TCRdb re-derived calls from the reads in MiXCR, one entry per CDR3 protein. The table records hundreds of thousands of distinct CDR3 sequences, about 28% of them present only once. This TCR derives from a human donor in good health (CMV status not recorded). Some clones in this sample may be carry-over from other donors' samples. Sequenced here: cultured PBMCs, sampled from culture after CMV antigen stimulation. The J gene is TRBJ1-5, the V gene TRBV28; unclear D gene. This chain's CDR3 is CASSLFPPGQPQHF. In nucleotides, the CDR3 is TGTGCCAGCAGTTTATTTCCTCCTGGGCAGCCCCAGCATTTT.